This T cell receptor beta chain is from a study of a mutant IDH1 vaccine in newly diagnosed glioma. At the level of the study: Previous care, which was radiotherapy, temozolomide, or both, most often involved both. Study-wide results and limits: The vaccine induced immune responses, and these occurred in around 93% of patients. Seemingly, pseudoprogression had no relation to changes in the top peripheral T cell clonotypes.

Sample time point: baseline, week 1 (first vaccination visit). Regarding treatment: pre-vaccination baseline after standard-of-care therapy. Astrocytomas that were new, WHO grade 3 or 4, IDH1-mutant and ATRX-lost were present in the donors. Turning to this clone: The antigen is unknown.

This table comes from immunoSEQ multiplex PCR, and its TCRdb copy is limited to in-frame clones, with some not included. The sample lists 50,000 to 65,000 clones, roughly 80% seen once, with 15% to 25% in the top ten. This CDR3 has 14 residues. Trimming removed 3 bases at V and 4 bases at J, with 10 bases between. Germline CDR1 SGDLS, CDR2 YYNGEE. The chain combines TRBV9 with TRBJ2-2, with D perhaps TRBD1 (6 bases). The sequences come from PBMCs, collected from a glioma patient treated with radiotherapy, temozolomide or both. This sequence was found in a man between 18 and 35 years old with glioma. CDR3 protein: CASSGGLLTGELFF. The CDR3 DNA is TGTGCCAGCAGCGGGGGGCTGCTCACCGGGGAGCTGTTTTTT. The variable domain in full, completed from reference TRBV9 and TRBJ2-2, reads DSGVTQTPKHLITATGQRVTLRCSPRSGDLSVYWYQQSLDQGLQFLIQYYNGEERAKGNILERFSAQQFPDLHSELNLSSLELGDSALYFCASSGGLLTGELFFGEGSRLTVL.